These T cell receptor beta chains were read from a single sample in a study of blood T cell repertoires in COVID-19. The assay was immunoSEQ multiplex PCR, and TCRdb's table has in-frame clones only and misses some. The profile covers some 240,000 clones, with around 87% appearing a single time and around 7.8% taken by the ten largest. Sequencing was carried out using peripheral blood. The receptors shown here come from a man aged 55 to 69 who had recovered from COVID-19. Both conserved end residues are part of each CDR3. A D gene is named only where the DNA matches it firmly. Clone size is not always given. Where it is, it says once, few, many or a class for expanded clones.

few	.	TRBJ1-1	TRBV5-4	CASSPDVRSEAFF	TGTGCCAGCAGCCCAGACGTGAGGAGTGAAGCTTTCTTT
.	TRBD1	TRBJ2-1	TRBV5-1	CASTGDNEQFF	TGCGCCAGTACAGGGGACAATGAGCAGTTCTTC
.	.	TRBJ1-6	TRBV6-5	CASSYTYGAGNSPLHF	TGTGCCAGCAGTTACACCTACGGGGCGGGAAATTCACCCCTCCACTTT
.	.	TRBJ2-7	TRBV5-1	CASSLGGTKGSEQYF	TGCGCCAGCAGCTTGGGGGGGACAAAGGGATCCGAGCAGTACTTC
.	TRBD1	TRBJ1-5	TRBV3-1/TRBV3-2	CASSQYRAGQGNDSNQPQHF	TGTGCCAGCAGCCAATATCGGGCGGGACAGGGAAACGATAGCAATCAGCCCCAGCATTTT
.	.	TRBJ1-1	TRBV6-1	CASSERSGNTEAFF	TGTGCCAGCAGTGAAAGGTCGGGGAACACTGAAGCTTTCTTT
.	.	TRBJ1-2	TRBV14	CASPGDTF	TGTGCCAGCCCCGGGGACACCTTC
.	.	TRBJ2-7	TRBV11-2	CASSRRLAAAEQYF	TGTGCCAGCAGCCGGAGATTAGCGGCAGCCGAGCAGTACTTC
.	TRBD1	TRBJ1-2	TRBV6-5	CASSSLGTGYGYTF	TGTGCCAGCAGTAGCCTCGGGACAGGCTATGGCTACACCTTC
.	.	TRBJ1-5	TRBV5-1	CASSLYPGLQPQHF	TGCGCCAGCAGCCTATATCCGGGTCTTCAGCCCCAGCATTTT
.	.	TRBJ1-2	TRBV27	CASSPQAGDYGYTF	TGTGCCAGCAGCCCTCAGGCAGGGGACTATGGCTACACCTTC
.	.	TRBJ1-4	TRBV11-2	CASSLRGQPNEKLFF	TGTGCCAGCAGCTTGAGAGGACAGCCAAATGAAAAACTGTTTTTT
few	.	TRBJ2-7	TRBV13	CASSPRQVEYEQYF	TGTGCCAGCAGCCCTAGACAGGTGGAATACGAGCAGTACTTC
.	.	TRBJ1-1	TRBV3-1/TRBV3-2	CASSQALRFDTEAFF	TGTGCCAGCAGCCAAGCCCTGAGATTCGACACTGAAGCTTTCTTT
.	TRBD2	TRBJ2-7	TRBV12-3/TRBV12-4	CASSRGSGGEQYF	TGTGCCAGCAGTCGGGGGAGCGGGGGCGAGCAGTACTTC
.	.	TRBJ2-5	TRBV21-1	CASTIIDGSFQETQYF	TGTGCCAGCACCATAATAGACGGGAGCTTCCAAGAGACCCAGTACTTC
few	TRBD1	TRBJ2-7	TRBV15	CATSRTDRGTYEQYF	TGTGCCACCAGCAGAACAGACAGGGGGACCTACGAGCAGTACTTC
once	.	TRBJ1-1	TRBV28	CASSSVNTEAFF	TGTGCCAGCAGTTCAGTGAACACTGAAGCTTTCTTT
.	TRBD2	TRBJ2-5	TRBV10-3	CAISESLSWQRGSEETQYF	TGTGCCATCAGTGAGTCCCTGAGCTGGCAGCGGGGGTCCGAAGAGACCCAGTACTTC
.	TRBD2	TRBJ2-1	TRBV6-1	CASSERGGGSYNEQFF	TGTGCCAGCAGTGAACGGGGGGGCGGGTCCTACAATGAGCAGTTCTTC
.	.	TRBJ1-5	TRBV19	CASSWTRHNQPQHF	TGTGCCAGTAGTTGGACAAGACACAATCAGCCCCAGCATTTT
.	.	TRBJ2-7	TRBV5-4	CASSLQGKTYEQYF	TGTGCCAGCAGCTTGCAGGGGAAAACCTACGAGCAGTACTTC
.	TRBD2	TRBJ2-3	TRBV18	CASSASGGLTDTQYF	TGTGCCAGCTCAGCCTCGGGGGGACTCACAGATACGCAGTATTTT
.	TRBD1	TRBJ2-6	TRBV5-1	CASSGGTGVSGANVLTF	TGCGCCAGCAGCGGAGGGACAGGGGTTTCTGGGGCCAACGTCCTGACTTTC
.	.	TRBJ2-3	TRBV12-3/TRBV12-4	CASSSTGTDTQYF	TGTGCCAGCAGTTCCACAGGCACAGATACGCAGTATTTT
.	TRBD1	TRBJ1-1	TRBV6-2/TRBV6-3	CASSYPRTGRDTEAFF	TGTGCCAGCAGTTACCCTCGGACAGGGCGGGACACTGAAGCTTTCTTT
.	.	TRBJ1-3	TRBV5-4	CASSLGSPGSGNTIYF	TGTGCCAGCAGCTTGGGTTCCCCGGGCTCTGGAAACACCATATATTTT
.	.	TRBJ2-3	TRBV9	CASSVVGLARPTDTQYF	TGTGCCAGCAGCGTAGTAGGTCTAGCGAGACCCACAGATACGCAGTATTTT
.	TRBD2	TRBJ2-3	TRBV2	CASIRRGGIDTQYF	TGTGCCAGCATACGGCGCGGGGGAATAGATACGCAGTATTTT
.	TRBD1	TRBJ1-4	TRBV7-9	CASSSVRGTGRDHEKLFF	TGTGCCAGCAGCTCCGTGCGGGGGACAGGCCGTGACCATGAAAAACTGTTTTTT
few	.	TRBJ2-5	TRBV27	CASSLWRGGTQYF	TGTGCCAGCAGTTTATGGCGGGGAGGGACCCAGTACTTC
.	.	TRBJ1-5	TRBV27	CASSWGSNQPQHF	TGTGCCAGCAGTTGGGGCAGCAATCAGCCCCAGCATTTT
.	.	TRBJ2-7	TRBV23-1	CASSQLPLRHYEQYF	TGCGCCAGCAGTCAATTACCTTTAAGACACTACGAGCAGTACTTC
.	TRBD1	TRBJ1-6	TRBV7-2	CASSSQTGRNSPLHF	TGTGCCAGCAGCAGCCAGACAGGGAGGAACTCACCCCTCCACTTT
.	TRBD1	TRBJ1-3	TRBV30	CAWREQGAFGVGNTIYF	TGTGCCTGGAGAGAACAGGGGGCATTTGGTGTAGGAAACACCATATATTTT
.	.	TRBJ1-2	TRBV9	CASSSRWGDGYTF	TGTGCCAGCAGCTCGAGATGGGGGGATGGCTACACCTTC
once	TRBD1	TRBJ2-5	TRBV7-8	CASSLARFLGQVVQETQYF	TGTGCCAGCAGCTTAGCGCGCTTCCTCGGACAGGTCGTGCAAGAGACCCAGTACTTC
.	.	TRBJ2-1	TRBV2	CASGVGALYNEQFF	TGTGCCAGCGGGGTAGGGGCCCTTTACAATGAGCAGTTCTTC
.	.	TRBJ1-1	TRBV5-1	CASSSQANMNTEAFF	TGCGCCAGCAGCTCGCAGGCGAACATGAACACTGAAGCTTTCTTT
.	.	TRBJ2-5	TRBV9	CASSVKGLQETQYF	TGTGCCAGCAGTGTAAAAGGACTCCAAGAGACCCAGTACTTC
.	TRBD1	TRBJ2-1	TRBV24-1	CATSEPGTGQFF	TGTGCCACCAGTGAACCCGGGACAGGGCAGTTCTTC
.	TRBD2	TRBJ2-1	TRBV7-9	CASSSPGLAGPYNEQFF	TGTGCCAGCAGCTCTCCGGGACTAGCGGGGCCCTACAATGAGCAGTTCTTC
.	TRBD1	TRBJ2-7	TRBV5-6	CASSPGTGSYEQYF	TGTGCCAGCAGCCCCGGGACAGGCTCCTACGAGCAGTACTTC
once	.	TRBJ1-6	TRBV10-2	CASTLDRTGNSPLHF	TGCGCCAGCACCCTCGACAGGACGGGAAATTCACCCCTCCACTTT
.	.	TRBJ2-6	TRBV14	CASSPAAGANVLTF	TGTGCCAGCAGCCCGGCGGCAGGGGCCAACGTCCTGACTTTC
.	.	TRBJ1-5	TRBV6-5	CASGPGRQPQHF	TGTGCCAGCGGTCCAGGGAGGCAGCCCCAGCATTTT
.	TRBD2	TRBJ2-3	TRBV19	CASSMQGRGGVDTQYF	TGTGCCAGTAGTATGCAGGGGCGGGGGGGCGTAGATACGCAGTATTTT
.	.	TRBJ2-1	TRBV14	CASSGIIPSASTHNEQFF	TGTGCCAGCAGCGGTATCATTCCTAGCGCCTCGACCCACAATGAGCAGTTCTTC
.	.	TRBJ2-5	TRBV11-3	CASSFGGEQETQYF	TGTGCCAGCAGCTTTGGAGGGGAACAAGAGACCCAGTACTTC
few	TRBD1	TRBJ1-1	TRBV23-1	CASSSHMGTGGQTEAFF	TGCGCCAGCAGTTCCCACATGGGGACAGGGGGGCAAACTGAAGCTTTCTTT
.	TRBD1	TRBJ2-6	TRBV5-1	CASSIGQGRGANVLTF	TGCGCCAGCAGCATAGGACAGGGGAGAGGGGCCAACGTCCTGACTTTC
.	TRBD2	TRBJ2-5	TRBV5-1	CASSFTGLHQETQYF	TGCGCCAGCAGCTTCACGGGACTACACCAAGAGACCCAGTACTTC
.	TRBD2	TRBJ2-2	TRBV7-8	CASSLARGRDTGELFF	TGTGCCAGCAGCTTAGCTCGGGGGAGGGACACCGGGGAGCTGTTTTTT
.	TRBD2	TRBJ2-1	TRBV9	CASSALLAGGSYNEQFF	TGTGCCAGCAGCGCCCTACTAGCGGGGGGCTCCTACAATGAGCAGTTCTTC
.	.	TRBJ2-5	TRBV2	CASSRTGREETQYF	TGTGCCAGCAGTCGGACAGGGAGGGAAGAGACCCAGTACTTC
.	TRBD2	TRBJ2-3	TRBV10-3	CAISVLAGFTDTQYF	TGTGCCATCAGTGTACTAGCGGGGTTCACAGATACGCAGTATTTT
.	.	TRBJ2-5	TRBV10-1	CASSERRGETQYF	TGCGCCAGCAGTGAGCGCCGAGGGGAGACCCAGTACTTC
.	.	TRBJ1-5	TRBV19	CASSMSGDQPQHF	TGTGCCAGTAGTATGTCAGGGGATCAGCCCCAGCATTTT
.	TRBD1	TRBJ1-2	TRBV6-5	CASSYKGAYGYTF	TGTGCCAGCAGTTACAAGGGGGCCTATGGCTACACCTTC
.	.	TRBJ2-4	TRBV6-5	CATRQGTIAKNIQYF	TGTGCCACAAGACAGGGGACTATAGCCAAAAACATTCAGTACTTC